This paragraph covers one T cell receptor (beta chain) sequence. Its cognate antigen is unknown. The junction departs from germline at one end; a sequencing error may be responsible. RNA transcripts were the template for amplifying TCR beta CDR3 regions. The TCR CDR3 first-round RT-PCR relied on the HTBI primer set. TCRdb reprocessed the multiplex PCR reads via MiXCR and lists one record per CDR3 protein. The data show some 620,000 distinct CDR3 sequences, with 15% to 20% seen just once and 3% to 4% held by the top ten. This sample is part of a study of T cells in Graves' hyperthyroidism and ophthalmopathy. About the research overall: The authors collected peripheral blood at initial diagnosis, before any treatment. Whole-study results and caveats: A 13 V-J model separated ophthalmopathy from stable hyperthyroidism.

CDR1 SNHLY and CDR2 FYNNEI come from the germline V gene. This CDR3 contains 13 residues. This TCR was recovered from a woman aged 25 to 45 with Graves' hyperthyroidism. V gene TRBV2 combines with J gene TRBJ2-7, with 8 bases that match TRBD2. The sample consisted of blood. CDR3 residues: CASRGLAPYGQYF. The DNA of the CDR3 is TGTGCCAGCCGTGGACTAGCCCCCTACGGGCAGTACTTC.